This T cell receptor beta chain was recorded in a study of glioma-infiltrating T cells after dendritic cell vaccination. At the level of the study: Samples are from glioblastoma patients in Phase I and II dendritic cell vaccine trials.

As for time point: after dendritic cell vaccination, including at tumor progression/relapse. The germline V and J ends were trimmed by 0 bases and 4 bases, with 4 bases remaining between them. The length of the CDR3 is 13 residues. Germline CDR1 LNHDA, CDR2 SQIVND (reference sequence). Amplification used 60 V beta primers and 13 J beta primers. Data came from immunoSEQ multiplex PCR; TCRdb stores just in-frame clones and leaves some out. The data hold tens of thousands of clones, with 80% to 85% observed a single time. This rearrangement joins TRBV19 to TRBJ1-5; D ambiguous. This clonotype was obtained from a human donor with glioblastoma. Material: blood, obtained after dendritic cell vaccination. Here the CDR3 DNA reads TGTGCCAGTAGTATAGAACATAATCAGCCCCAGCATTTT. Translating it yields CASSIEHNQPQHF.